This TCR beta chain was sequenced in a study of cytomegalovirus exposure and HLA in healthy donors. This CDR3 region has 15 residues. Germline-derived CDR1 and CDR2 are SEHNR and FQNEAQ (reference sequence). Germline trimming cut 3 bases from V and 8 bases from J; bases unmatched to any gene: 7. Only a few counts were recorded for this clone. Its antigen remains unidentified. The study's findings and limits: Prior analysis indicated that the majority of TCR beta V segments exhibited productivity approximately 87% or approximately 30% of the time. Later analysis identified a missense DCLRE1C variant that was linked to TCR beta V- and J-gene trimming. Of the V segments, some could not be distinguished, including TRBV6-2 and TRBV6-3, and were excluded.

The PCR used 60 Vbeta and 13 Jbeta primers. In the study's own analysis: The count from a later analysis was roughly 80 million unique TCR beta chains, 9.5 million to 13 million of them shared. Generated by immunoSEQ multiplex PCR, the TCRdb table keeps only in-frame clones and is missing some. The V and J calls and clone size are taken from that table; D and trimming were inferred from the DNA. The repertoire holds some 160,000 clones, roughly a tenth seen once, with roughly 1.9% in the top ten. The rearrangement joins TRBV7-9 to TRBJ1-4, with 9 bases aligning to TRBD1. Material for sequencing was PBMCs. The source is a male donor in good health and CMV-seronegative. The chain's CDR3 is CASSLGTGPREKLFF. DNA for the CDR3: TGTGCCAGCAGCTTGGGGACAGGGCCGAGGGAAAAACTGTTTTTT.